Listed here are 32 T cell receptor beta chains from one sample, sequenced in a study of T cell responses to AZD1222 COVID-19 vaccine. The protocol was immunoSEQ multiplex PCR, while the TCRdb copy is restricted to in-frame clones and leaves out a portion. The sample has about 120,000 clones, roughly 87% seen once. Sequencing used peripheral blood, obtained 28 days after the second AZD1222 dose. The source is an adult who received the AZD1222 COVID-19 vaccine.

The rearrangement joins TRBV6-5 to TRBJ2-3; D is perhaps TRBD2 (7 bases). Per the germline V gene, CDR1 is MNHEY and CDR2 is SVGAGI. This CDR3 spans 15 amino acids. V shed 1 base and J shed 4 bases, with 12 bases lying between them. The DNA of the CDR3 is TGTGCCAGCAGTTACTACGGGGGGCCGGCAGATACGCAGTATTTT. Protein: CASSYYGGPADTQYF.

V gene TRBV2 combines with J gene TRBJ1-5; no firm D call. Germline assignment: CDR1 SNHLY and CDR2 FYNNEI. The CDR3 runs 12 residues. With 7 bases removed from V and 4 bases from J, the gap between germline ends came to 8 bases. CDR3 residues: CASNGENQPQHF. Here the CDR3 DNA reads TGTGCCAGCAACGGCGAGAATCAGCCCCAGCATTTT. The full variable domain, completed using reference TRBV2 and TRBJ1-5, is EPEVTQTPSHQVTQMGQEVILRCVPISNHLYFYWYRQILGQKVEFLVSFYNNEISEKSEIFDDQFSVERPDGSNFTLKIRSTKLEDSAMYFCASNGENQPQHFGDGTRLSIL.

This clone was seen once. The chain links TRBV15 to TRBJ2-5; 9 bases align to TRBD2. J was trimmed by 2 bases and V by 0 bases; bases with no gene match: 4. The germline V gene encodes CDR1 LNHNV and CDR2 YYDKDF (reference sequence). The CDR3 totals 16 residues. CDR3 DNA: TGTGCCACCAGCAGAGATTGGGCGGGGGGGCAAGAGACCCAGTACTTC. It specifies CATSRDWAGGQETQYF. Supplemented by reference TRBV15 and TRBJ2-5, the full variable domain reads DAMVIQNPRYQVTQFGKPVTLSCSQTLNHNVMYWYQQKSSQAPKLLFHYYDKDFNNEADTPDNFQSRRPNTSFCFLDIRSPGLGDTAMYLCATSRDWAGGQETQYFGPGTRLLVL.

The chain carries TRBV6-5 and TRBJ2-7, with D perhaps matching TRBD1 (6 bases). CDR1 is MNHEY and CDR2 is SVGAGI in the germline V gene. The CDR3 totals 14 residues. V gave up 6 bases and J gave up 3 bases, with 15 bases separating them. CDR3 sequence: CASSPRGGGYEQYF. The DNA for the CDR3 is TGTGCCAGCAGCCCCAGGGGTGGTGGCTACGAGCAGTACTTC.

This clone has only one observation. The chain uses TRBV30 and TRBJ1-2; D uncertain. This CDR3 has 13 amino acids. Trimming shortened V by 0 bases and J by 2 bases, and 7 bases separated the two germline ends. Germline assignment: CDR1 GTSNPN and CDR2 SVGIG (reference sequence). The CDR3 DNA is TGTGCCTGGAGTGTACAGATAAACTATGGCTACACCTTC. Protein product: CAWSVQINYGYTF. The full variable domain, completed using reference TRBV30 and TRBJ1-2, is SQTIHQWPATLVQPVGSPLSLECTVEGTSNPNLYWYRQAAGRGLQLLFYSVGIGQISSEVPQNLSASRPQDRQFILSSKKLLLSDSGFYLCAWSVQINYGYTFGSGTRLTVV.

The V call is TRBV4-3, the J call TRBJ2-3; TRBD2 aligns across 12 bases. Germline-derived CDR1 and CDR2 are LGHNA and YSLEER. J was trimmed by 2 bases and V by 4 bases; bases with no gene match: 4. This CDR3 contains 16 residues. The CDR3 coding sequence is TGCGCCAGCAGCCCGCGGACTAGCGGGGCCACAGATACGCAGTATTTT. It is translated as CASSPRTSGATDTQYF.

Only a few counts were recorded for this clone. The CDR3 sequence is CASTIETGGNQPQHF. Written as DNA, the CDR3 is TGTGCCAGCACCATAGAGACAGGGGGCAATCAGCCCCAGCATTTT. This chain connects TRBV6-5 to TRBJ1-5; 8 bases agree with TRBD1. CDR3 length equals 15 residues. Looked up from germline, CDR1 is MNHEY and CDR2 is SVGAGI. The V and J ends lost 7 bases and 2 bases, in that order; junction bases with no gene match: 7.

In its sample, this clone was seen a few times. The chain has TRBV4-1 and TRBJ1-4; possible D gene TRBD1, 5 bases. Trimming cost V 3 bases and J 4 bases, with 15 bases left between them. CDR3 length: 16 residues. Germline CDR1 and CDR2: MGHRA and YSYEKL. The CDR3 sequence is CASSQGRGGVNEKLFF. DNA of the CDR3: TGCGCCAGCAGCCAGGGAAGGGGCGGGGTTAATGAAAAACTGTTTTTT.

The chain employs TRBV10-3 and TRBJ1-6; possible D gene TRBD1, 6 bases. CDR1 and CDR2 from the germline V gene are ENHRY and SYGVKD. Trimming cost V 7 bases and J 3 bases, with 7 bases left between them. The CDR3 runs to 13 residues. The CDR3 sequence: CAITGDYNSPLHF. In DNA, the CDR3 is TGTGCCATCACAGGGGACTATAATTCACCCCTCCACTTT.

This clone was picked up a small number of times. The J gene is TRBJ1-1, the V gene TRBV5-1, with a tentative D call TRBD1 (6 bases). The CDR3 loop spans 16 amino acids. Trimming stripped 6 bases from V and 0 bases from J, with 18 bases between. In germline, CDR1 is SGHRS, CDR2 YFSETQ. As DNA, the CDR3 is TGCGCCAGCAACCGTGGGGGGCGCGAAGTGAACACTGAAGCTTTCTTT. Translating gives CASNRGGREVNTEAFF.

The V call is TRBV5-1, the J call TRBJ2-5; possibly TRBD1 or TRBD2 for D (5 bases each). V was shortened by 1 base and J by 8 bases, with 15 bases between the two germline ends. CDR1 is SGHRS, CDR2 YFSETQ, per germline. The CDR3 has 14 amino acids. For the CDR3, the DNA is TGCGCCAGCAGCTTGTTGGGGAAAGGGGACACCCAGTACTTC. Its translation is CASSLLGKGDTQYF.

The rearrangement uses TRBV6-5 and TRBJ2-5; TRBD2 is a possible D gene (6 bases). Per germline, CDR1 MNHEY and CDR2 SVGAGI. Trimming took off 6 bases at V and 5 bases at J, with 13 bases between the two ends. The CDR3 sequence is 13 residues long. The CDR3 DNA reads as TGTGCCAGCAGGTCCCCGGGGAGGGAGACCCAGTACTTC. Its translation is CASRSPGRETQYF.

The chain has TRBV18 and TRBJ2-2; TRBD1 is a possible D gene (5 bases). V was cut by 3 bases and J by 1 base, with 9 bases left in between. The CDR3 runs to 15 residues. In germline, CDR1 is KGHSH, CDR2 LQKENI. The CDR3 loop reads CASSPNDRNTGELFF. The CDR3 DNA is TGTGCCAGCTCACCGAACGACAGGAACACCGGGGAGCTGTTTTTT.

CDR3: CASTTDGYNSPLHF. The CDR3 DNA reads TGTGCCAGTACCACCGACGGTTATAATTCACCCCTCCACTTT. The chain has TRBV19 and TRBJ1-6; the D is unclear. This CDR3 is built from 14 residues. CDR1 is LNHDA and CDR2 is SQIVND in the germline V gene (reference sequence). V lost 7 bases and J 4 bases, leaving 11 bases between the germline ends.

This chain connects TRBV5-4 to TRBJ2-2, with D possibly TRBD1 on 5 matching bases. The V and J ends lost 0 bases and 0 bases respectively, with 12 bases between them. Germline-derived CDR1 and CDR2 are SGHNT and YYREEE (reference sequence). CDR3 length: 17 amino acids. CDR3 amino acids: CASSLDWARANTGELFF. For the CDR3, the DNA is TGTGCCAGCAGCTTGGATTGGGCCAGGGCGAACACCGGGGAGCTGTTTTTT.

This chain uses TRBV3-1 (or the pseudogene TRBV3-2) with TRBJ1-2, with D possibly matching TRBD1 (6 bases). The CDR3 covers 14 residues. CDR1 and CDR2 (germline): LGHDT, YNNKEL (reference sequence). V lost 4 bases to trimming and J lost 2 bases, with 11 bases between them. The DNA for the CDR3 is TGTGCCAGCAGCCCCTTTCAGGGGAACTATGGCTACACCTTC. Its protein is CASSPFQGNYGYTF.

This chain connects TRBV5-1 to TRBJ1-5, with a tentative D call TRBD1 (5 bases). The germline V gene has CDR1 SGHRS and CDR2 YFSETQ. CDR3 length: 15 amino acids. Between the trimmed V and J ends, which lost 5 bases and 7 bases, there was a span of 19 bases. This chain's CDR3 is CASRAGTDFGQPQHF. DNA for the CDR3: TGCGCCAGCAGGGCGGGGACCGACTTCGGGCAGCCCCAGCATTTT.

The chain links TRBV9 to TRBJ1-1; D is unclear. Per the germline V gene, CDR1 is SGDLS and CDR2 is YYNGEE. The CDR3 totals 13 residues. The ends were cut back, 0 bases at V and 2 bases at J, with 5 bases in the middle. CDR3 region: CASSVGHNTEAFF. As DNA, the CDR3 is TGTGCCAGCAGCGTAGGACATAACACTGAAGCTTTCTTT.

The V call is TRBV5-1, the J call TRBJ1-3; maybe TRBD1 (6 bases). The CDR3 has 14 residues. V lost 2 bases to trimming and J lost 4 bases, with 10 bases between them. Per germline, CDR1 SGHRS and CDR2 YFSETQ. CDR3: CASSLRGQGNTIYF. DNA of the CDR3: TGCGCCAGCAGCTTACGGGGGCAGGGAAACACCATATATTTT.

A few counts support this clone. This chain joins TRBV29-1 and TRBJ2-2; no clear D gene. Germline V lookup: CDR1 SQVTM, CDR2 ANQGSEA. V lost 7 bases and J lost 6, with 18 bases in between. The CDR3 is 14 amino acids. CDR3 coding DNA: TGCAGCGCCAAACAGAATATAGATGCCGGGGAGCTGTTTTTT. Translating gives CSAKQNIDAGELFF.

This rearrangement joins TRBV7-8 to TRBJ2-1; 10 bases agree with TRBD2. The CDR3 has 17 amino acids. The V gene end was trimmed by 6 bases and the J gene end by 8 bases; junction bases not matched to a gene: 16. Germline V gene lookup returns CDR1 SGHVS and CDR2 FQNEAQ. The CDR3, as DNA: TGTGCCAGCAGTCCTGGTCGAATTAGGACTAGCGGTGATGAGCAGTTCTTC. Residues: CASSPGRIRTSGDEQFF.

This chain joins TRBV6-1 and TRBJ2-7; 8 bases line up with TRBD2. The germline V gene has CDR1 MNHNS and CDR2 SASEGT. V dropped 5 bases and J dropped 2; count of bases not matched to a gene: 8. CDR3 length: 15 residues. The CDR3 loop is CASSRPGGGTYEQYF. The CDR3 nucleotides read TGTGCCAGCAGTCGCCCTGGCGGGGGGACCTACGAGCAGTACTTC.

The chain recombines TRBV16 with TRBJ2-7; D is unclear. The germline V gene encodes CDR1 KGHSY and CDR2 FQNENV. The CDR3 runs 12 residues. Trimming stripped 4 bases from V and 3 bases from J, with 7 bases between. The CDR3 sequence: CASSRLGYEQYF. As DNA, the CDR3 is TGTGCCAGCAGCCGCCTGGGCTACGAGCAGTACTTC. Variable domain in full (rest from reference TRBV16 and TRBJ2-7): GEEVAQTPKHLVRGEGQKAKLYCAPIKGHSYVFWYQQVLKNEFKFLISFQNENVFDETGMPKERFSAKCLPNSPCSLEIQATKLEDSAVYFCASSRLGYEQYFGPGTRLTVT.

This clone was counted a few times. The chain links TRBV29-1 to TRBJ2-3; perhaps TRBD1 as D (6 bases). CDR3 length: 14 amino acids. Trimming pared 7 bases from V and 4 bases from J, leaving 18 bases between. Germline lookup yields CDR1 SQVTM and CDR2 ANQGSEA. CDR3 DNA sequence: TGCAGCGCCGCATCCGGACAGATATCAGATACGCAGTATTTT. Translated, it gives CSAASGQISDTQYF.

The chain couples TRBV21-1 to TRBJ1-1; TRBD1 was called by the table and not checked on the DNA. TRBV21-1 has pseudogene status. This CDR3 region has 16 residues. The CDR3 loop is CASSTRGGQGTAEAFF. CDR3 coding DNA: TGTGCCAGCAGCACTAGGGGGGGACAGGGGACCGCTGAAGCTTTCTTT.

This clone was picked up one time. The junction departs from germline at one end; a sequencing error may be responsible. The chain employs TRBV12-3 or TRBV12-4 and TRBJ1-4, with 8 bases matching TRBD1. The CDR3 is 12 amino acids. The CDR3 sequence is CASSYERGQVLF. In DNA, the CDR3 is TGTGCCAGCAGTTACGAACGGGGACAGGTCCTTTTT.

This clone occurred a few times. The chain uses TRBV24-1 and TRBJ2-1, with 7 nucleotides matching TRBD2. The CDR3 loop spans 14 amino acids. V trimming: 9 bases; J trimming: 7 bases; junction bases outside the gene matches: 11. Germline V gene data show CDR1 as KGHDR and CDR2 as SFDVKD. CDR3 nucleotide sequence: TGTGCCACCGGGATAGCGGGTTTGAGGAATGAGCAGTTCTTC. Translating gives CATGIAGLRNEQFF.

V and J are TRBV6-4 and TRBJ1-1, with a weak D call TRBD1 (5 bases). From germline, CDR1 is MRHNA and CDR2 SNTAGT. V was clipped by 6 bases and J by 1 base, with 15 bases between them. The CDR3 is made up of 15 amino acids. CDR3 residues: CASSENGQGNTEAFF. The DNA for the CDR3 is TGTGCCAGCAGCGAAAACGGGCAGGGGAACACTGAAGCTTTCTTT.

The V gene is TRBV3-1 (or the pseudogene TRBV3-2), the J gene TRBJ2-5; D call uncertain. The CDR3 sequence is 16 residues long. V lost 0 bases and J 2 bases, leaving 13 bases between the germline ends. Germline loops: CDR1 LGHDT, CDR2 YNNKEL (reference sequence). CDR3 bases: TGTGCCAGCAGCCAAGATCTCGGGCCGGGTCAAGAGACCCAGTACTTC. Translated, it gives CASSQDLGPGQETQYF.

The CDR3 protein is CASSWGQGMGTQYF. CDR3 sequence (DNA): TGCGCCAGCAGCTGGGGACAGGGGATGGGGACCCAGTACTTC. J is TRBJ2-5 and V is TRBV5-1, with 10 bases identical to TRBD1. CDR1 is SGHRS and CDR2 is YFSETQ in the germline V gene. This CDR3 contains 14 residues. Trimming removed 3 bases from V and 7 bases from J; junction bases left unmatched: 6. The full variable domain, its missing parts supplied by reference TRBV5-1 and TRBJ2-5, is KAGVTQTPRYLIKTRGQQVTLSCSPISGHRSVSWYQQTPGQGLQFLFEYFSETQRNKGNFPGRFSGRQFSNSRSEMNVSTLELGDSALYLCASSWGQGMGTQYFGPGTRLLVL.

The chain recombines TRBV11-1 with TRBJ2-1; TRBD1 agrees at 7 bases. V dropped 5 bases and J dropped 0; count of bases not matched to a gene: 7. This CDR3 spans 16 amino acids. Germline V lookup: CDR1 SGHAT, CDR2 FQDESV (reference sequence). The CDR3 DNA is TGTGCCAGCAGCCCCGGGACAGTGAGCTCCTACAATGAGCAGTTCTTC. Its translation is CASSPGTVSSYNEQFF.

V and J are TRBV18 and TRBJ1-2; 7 nucleotides agree with TRBD1. The length of the CDR3 is 18 residues. Germline V gene lookup returns CDR1 KGHSH and CDR2 LQKENI. V shed 3 bases and J 0 bases; nucleotides not matched to a gene: 13. The CDR3 spells CASSPFQGGKNPNYGYTF. Here the CDR3 DNA reads TGTGCCAGCTCACCCTTTCAGGGGGGCAAAAATCCTAACTATGGCTACACCTTC. Full variable domain (rest looked up from reference TRBV18 and TRBJ1-2): NAGVMQNPRHLVRRRGQEARLRCSPMKGHSHVYWYRQLPEEGLKFMVYLQKENIIDESGMPKERFSAEFPKEGPSILRIQQVVRGDSAAYFCASSPFQGGKNPNYGYTFGSGTRLTVV.